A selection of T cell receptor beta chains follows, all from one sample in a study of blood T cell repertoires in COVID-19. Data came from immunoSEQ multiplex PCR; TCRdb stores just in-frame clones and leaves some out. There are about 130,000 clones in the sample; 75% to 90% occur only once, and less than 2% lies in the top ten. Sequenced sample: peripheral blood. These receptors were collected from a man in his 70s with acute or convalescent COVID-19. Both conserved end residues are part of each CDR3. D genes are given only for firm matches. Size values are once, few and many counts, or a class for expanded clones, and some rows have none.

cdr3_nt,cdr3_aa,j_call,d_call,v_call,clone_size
TGTGCCAGCAGCCTGGACAGGGGATCCTACGAGCAGTACTTC,CASSLDRGSYEQYF,TRBJ2-7,TRBD1,TRBV7-9,few
TGTGCCAGCGGACGGGCCGCCACTAGCTCCTACAATGAGCAGTTCTTC,CASGRAATSSYNEQFF,TRBJ2-1,-,TRBV4-2,-
TGTGCCAGCAGCCGCTCGGACAGTCCCACTGAAGCTTTCTTT,CASSRSDSPTEAFF,TRBJ1-1,-,TRBV6-5,-
TGTGCCAGCAGCTTAGAAAGGCCTAGGGGGAATCCCTCTGGAAACACCATATATTTT,CASSLERPRGNPSGNTIYF,TRBJ1-3,-,TRBV7-6,-
TGCGCCAGCAGCTTGGTTACAGGGGGCATGAACACTGAAGCTTTCTTT,CASSLVTGGMNTEAFF,TRBJ1-1,TRBD1,TRBV5-1,-
TGTGCCAGCTCACCCGGAACTAGCGGGGGGCCCCTGACAGCTAGCACAGATACGCAGTATTTT,CASSPGTSGGPLTASTDTQYF,TRBJ2-3,TRBD2,TRBV18,-
TGCGCCAGCAGGGAACGACAGGGGGCCTACGAGCAGTACTTC,CASRERQGAYEQYF,TRBJ2-7,TRBD1,TRBV4-1,-
TGCGCCAGCAGTCATCGGGACAGGGAGGGGACCCAGTACTTC,CASSHRDREGTQYF,TRBJ2-5,TRBD1,TRBV23-1,-
TGCAGCGCTTTCATCCGGGACAGACTATCCTACGAGCAGTACTTC,CSAFIRDRLSYEQYF,TRBJ2-7,TRBD1,TRBV29-1,-
TGTGCCAGCAGCCGAGGGGGGGCCTACAATGAGCAGTTCTTC,CASSRGGAYNEQFF,TRBJ2-1,-,TRBV3-1/TRBV3-2,-
TGTGCCAGCAGTGAAGCCTACACCGGGGAGCTGTTTTTT,CASSEAYTGELFF,TRBJ2-2,-,TRBV2,many
TGTGCCAGCAGCCAAGTTCAAAATAATTCACCCCTCCACTTT,CASSQVQNNSPLHF,TRBJ1-6,-,TRBV14,-
TGCGCCAGCAGCTCTCAGGGGGCGGGGGCCAAAAACATTCAGTACTTC,CASSSQGAGAKNIQYF,TRBJ2-4,TRBD1,TRBV5-1,-
TGTGCCAGCAGCTTAGAGGGCGCCCGATATAGCAATCAGCCCCAGCATTTT,CASSLEGARYSNQPQHF,TRBJ1-5,-,TRBV11-3,-
TGTGCCAGCAGCTCGGACAGGCTCTCCTACAATGAGCAGTTCTTC,CASSSDRLSYNEQFF,TRBJ2-1,TRBD1,TRBV6-5,-
TGTGCCAGCAGCTTTGCTAGCGGGAACTACAATGAGCAGTTCTTC,CASSFASGNYNEQFF,TRBJ2-1,TRBD2,TRBV7-9,-
TGTGCCAGCAGCTACTGGACAGGGGGATTCTCCTACAATGAGCAGTTCTTC,CASSYWTGGFSYNEQFF,TRBJ2-1,TRBD1,TRBV5-8,once
TGCGCCAGCAGCCAAGGCGAGTGGGGGGGCGGCAATGAGCAGTTCTTC,CASSQGEWGGGNEQFF,TRBJ2-1,-,TRBV4-1,-
TGCGCCAGCAGCTTGGCCAAAACCTACGAGCAGTACTTC,CASSLAKTYEQYF,TRBJ2-7,-,TRBV5-1,-
TGTGCCAGCAGACCAGGGCCCGGAAACACCATATATTTT,CASRPGPGNTIYF,TRBJ1-3,-,TRBV6-5,once
TGTGCCAGTAGTAGCGGGGGATGGGATGAGCAGTTCTTC,CASSSGGWDEQFF,TRBJ2-1,TRBD2,TRBV19,-
TGTGCCAGCAGCCGCGGGACAGGGGGAAACTATGGCTACACCTTC,CASSRGTGGNYGYTF,TRBJ1-2,TRBD1,TRBV28,-
TGTGCTAGTGGTTTGGAGCCCGGGGGCTATGGCTACACCTTC,CASGLEPGGYGYTF,TRBJ1-2,-,TRBV12-5,-
TGTGCCAGCAGCCTCCGGGACAGGGTGGGGGAGCAGTACTTC,CASSLRDRVGEQYF,TRBJ2-7,TRBD1,TRBV3-1/TRBV3-2,-
TGTGCCAGCAGCCCCCGGATAGCAGAGACCCAGTACTTC,CASSPRIAETQYF,TRBJ2-5,-,TRBV14,-
TGTGCCAGCAGCCAAGAAAGGGAGTGGGCTAGCGGGGGGGCGGAGGAGACCCAGTACTTC,CASSQEREWASGGAEETQYF,TRBJ2-5,TRBD2,TRBV3-1/TRBV3-2,-
TGCGCCAGCAGCCCAGGGACTAATTATCCGGGCGAGCAGTACTTC,CASSPGTNYPGEQYF,TRBJ2-7,TRBD2,TRBV5-1,once
TGTGCCAGCAGCCAAGATACGACAGCAGCTAACTATGGCTACACCTTC,CASSQDTTAANYGYTF,TRBJ1-2,-,TRBV3-1/TRBV3-2,-
TGTGCCAGCAGCGAACGTACAGGGGAAAATTCACCCCTCCACTTT,CASSERTGENSPLHF,TRBJ1-6,TRBD1,TRBV4-2,once
TGTGCCAGCAGCCACTTACTTGGACAGGGGGCGGGCGAGCAGTACTTC,CASSHLLGQGAGEQYF,TRBJ2-7,TRBD1,TRBV7-9,few
TGCGCCAGCAACGCCTTGAGGTCAGGGGGCTACACCTTC,CASNALRSGGYTF,TRBJ1-2,-,TRBV10-2,few
TGTGCCACCAGCAGGTGGACAGGGCAAGAGACCCAGTACTTC,CATSRWTGQETQYF,TRBJ2-5,TRBD1,TRBV15,-
TGTGCCAGCAGCTTACTAGCGGGGGGGTTTAATGAGCAGTTCTTC,CASSLLAGGFNEQFF,TRBJ2-1,TRBD2,TRBV5-5,-
TGTGCCAGCAGTTACCGGGGTTCTAGCACAGATACGCAGTATTTT,CASSYRGSSTDTQYF,TRBJ2-3,-,TRBV6-5,-
TGTGCCAGTAGTATAGTACATGAGAACACTGAAGCTTTCTTT,CASSIVHENTEAFF,TRBJ1-1,-,TRBV19,-
TGTGCCAGCAGCAGGGGACAGGGCTCCGAGCAGTACTTC,CASSRGQGSEQYF,TRBJ2-7,TRBD1,TRBV3-1/TRBV3-2,-
TGTGCCAGCAGCTCTAGCGGGGGGGTTGAGTACGAGCAGTACTTC,CASSSSGGVEYEQYF,TRBJ2-7,TRBD2,TRBV5-5,-
TGTGCCAGCAGTAGAGAGGCTTTCTTT,CASSREAFF,TRBJ1-1,-,TRBV12-3/TRBV12-4,-
TGTGCCACCAGCAGAGATTTCCTAGCGGGGGCTTCCACAGATACGCAGTATTTT,CATSRDFLAGASTDTQYF,TRBJ2-3,TRBD2,TRBV15,-
TGCGCCAGCAGCCGGGAGTACTATGGCTACACCTTC,CASSREYYGYTF,TRBJ1-2,-,TRBV10-2,-
TGTGCCAGCAGCGTAGTTAGCGGGGACTCCTACGAGCAGTACTTC,CASSVVSGDSYEQYF,TRBJ2-7,TRBD2,TRBV9,-
TGCGCCAGCAGCCGGAATAGCGGGAGGGGAGATACGCAGTATTTT,CASSRNSGRGDTQYF,TRBJ2-3,TRBD2,TRBV4-1,-
TGTGCCACTACCCGCCTAGCGGGGGGGCAATTGAGCACAGATACGCAGTATTTT,CATTRLAGGQLSTDTQYF,TRBJ2-3,TRBD2,TRBV7-6,-
TGTGCCAGCGTACGTCCCGGGACAGCTTACGAGCAGTACTTC,CASVRPGTAYEQYF,TRBJ2-7,TRBD1,TRBV6-5,-
TGTGCCAGCAGCCAAGAATGGGCGGACACCAACTATGGCTACACCTTC,CASSQEWADTNYGYTF,TRBJ1-2,-,TRBV4-2,-
TGTGCCAGTAGTATAACAGGGAACACCGGGGAGCTGTTTTTT,CASSITGNTGELFF,TRBJ2-2,-,TRBV19,once
TGTGCCAGCAGTTTGCAGGGGGAGCCTGATGGCTACACCTTC,CASSLQGEPDGYTF,TRBJ1-2,TRBD1,TRBV6-5,-
TGTGCCAGCAGCCCCGCGACTGCTAACTATGGCTACACCTTC,CASSPATANYGYTF,TRBJ1-2,-,TRBV7-6,-
TGTGCCACCGATAAGGGAGGCACGCGTGGCTACACCTTC,CATDKGGTRGYTF,TRBJ1-2,-,TRBV2,-
TGTGCCAGCAGCCAAGAACCGGGACAACTGAACACTGAAGCTTTCTTT,CASSQEPGQLNTEAFF,TRBJ1-1,-,TRBV4-2,-
TGCGCCAGCAGCTTTATTGACAATGGCTATGGCTACACCTTC,CASSFIDNGYGYTF,TRBJ1-2,-,TRBV5-1,once
TGTGCCAGCAGCTTAGGAGGCATTGGGAACACTGAAGCTTTCTTT,CASSLGGIGNTEAFF,TRBJ1-1,-,TRBV7-6,once
TGCGCCAGCAGCTTGGATACCGGGATGAACACTGAAGCTTTCTTT,CASSLDTGMNTEAFF,TRBJ1-1,-,TRBV5-1,-
TGCGCCAGCAGCTCTCCGTCGGAGACCCAGTACTTC,CASSSPSETQYF,TRBJ2-5,-,TRBV5-1,-
TGTGCCAGCAGTGAATTGTCCGCGAACACCGGGGAGCTGTTTTTT,CASSELSANTGELFF,TRBJ2-2,-,TRBV25-1,-
TGTGCCAGCAGCATGGGACAGGGAGTAAACGAGCAGTACTTC,CASSMGQGVNEQYF,TRBJ2-7,TRBD1,TRBV7-2,few
TGTGCCAGCAGTCTCCGGGGAGGGGGAAGTACCGGGGAGCTGTTTTTT,CASSLRGGGSTGELFF,TRBJ2-2,-,TRBV6-6,-
TGTGCCAGCAGCTTAGAAGCAAGCTCCTACAATGAGCAGTTCTTC,CASSLEASSYNEQFF,TRBJ2-1,-,TRBV11-2,-
TGTGCCAGCAGCCAAGATCGGGTCACTGAAGCTTTCTTT,CASSQDRVTEAFF,TRBJ1-1,-,TRBV3-1/TRBV3-2,-
TGCGCCAGCACTCCAGGCCTCCAGGGCACAGATACGCAGTATTTT,CASTPGLQGTDTQYF,TRBJ2-3,-,TRBV5-1,-